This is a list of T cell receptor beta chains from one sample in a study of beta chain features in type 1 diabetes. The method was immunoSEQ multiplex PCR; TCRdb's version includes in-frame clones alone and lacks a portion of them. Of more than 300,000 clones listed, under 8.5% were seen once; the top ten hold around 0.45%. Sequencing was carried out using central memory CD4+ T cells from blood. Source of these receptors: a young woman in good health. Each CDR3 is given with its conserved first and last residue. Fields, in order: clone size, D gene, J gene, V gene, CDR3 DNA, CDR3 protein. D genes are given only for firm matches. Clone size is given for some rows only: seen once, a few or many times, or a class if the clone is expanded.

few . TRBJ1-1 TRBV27 TGTGCCAGCAGTTTATGGGGGGACACTGAAGCTTTCTTT CASSLWGDTEAFF
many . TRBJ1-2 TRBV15 TGTGCCACCAGCAGAGGTCAGAACTATGGCTACACCTTC CATSRGQNYGYTF
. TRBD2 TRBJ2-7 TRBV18 TGTGCCAGCTCACCGGGACTAGCGGGAGAGGGCGAGCAGTACTTC CASSPGLAGEGEQYF
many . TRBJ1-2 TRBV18 TGTGCCAGCTCACCACCGGTCGTGGGTGTCGGCTATGGCTACACCTTC CASSPPVVGVGYGYTF
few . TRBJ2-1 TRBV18 TGTGCCAGCTCACTTGGGTATGGTGAGCAGTTCTTC CASSLGYGEQFF
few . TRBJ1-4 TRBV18 TGTGCCAGCTCACCACAAGGGACAAGGAAACTGTTTTTT CASSPQGTRKLFF
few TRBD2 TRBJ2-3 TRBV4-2 TGTGCCAGCAGCCTCTCGGAGCTAGCGGGAGGGGGGACAGATACGCAGTATTTT CASSLSELAGGGTDTQYF
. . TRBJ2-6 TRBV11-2 TGTGCCAGCAGCTTAAGGTGGCAGCGGGCCAACGTCCTGACTTTC CASSLRWQRANVLTF
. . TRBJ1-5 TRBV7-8 TGTGCCAGCAGCATGGACAGTATCAATCAGCCCCAGCATTTT CASSMDSINQPQHF
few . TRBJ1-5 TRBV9 TGTGCCAGCAGCGTAGGTGCAGGCGTGCAGCCCCAGCATTTT CASSVGAGVQPQHF
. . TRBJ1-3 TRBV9 TGTGCCAGCAGCGTAGGACAGGCTGGGGACACCATATATTTT CASSVGQAGDTIYF
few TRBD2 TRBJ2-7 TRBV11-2 TGTGCCAGCAGGGGACTCAGGACTAGCGGGCATATTTCCTACGAGCAGTACTTC CASRGLRTSGHISYEQYF
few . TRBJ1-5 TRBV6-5 TGTGCCAGCAGCCAGGGGAGTCAGCCCCAGCATTTT CASSQGSQPQHF
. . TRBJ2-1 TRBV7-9 TGTGCCAGCAGCCCAGGGGTAGGCAATGAGCAGTTCTTC CASSPGVGNEQFF
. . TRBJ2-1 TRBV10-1 TGCGCCAGCAGTGAGTTGGGGGGACGCGACAATGAGCAGTTCTTC CASSELGGRDNEQFF
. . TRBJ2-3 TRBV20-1 TGCAGTGCTGCAGGTCCTACGCAGTATTTT CSAAGPTQYF
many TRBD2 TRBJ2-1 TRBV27 TGTGCCAGCAGTTCGGGACTAGCAGGCTCACATGAGCAGTTCTTC CASSSGLAGSHEQFF
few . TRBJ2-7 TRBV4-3 TGCGCCAGCAGCCGAAACCGGGACGGAATCTACGAGCAGTACTTC CASSRNRDGIYEQYF
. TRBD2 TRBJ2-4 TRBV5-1 TGCGCCAGCAGTTTTTTAGCGGGAGCCAAAAACATTCAGTACTTC CASSFLAGAKNIQYF